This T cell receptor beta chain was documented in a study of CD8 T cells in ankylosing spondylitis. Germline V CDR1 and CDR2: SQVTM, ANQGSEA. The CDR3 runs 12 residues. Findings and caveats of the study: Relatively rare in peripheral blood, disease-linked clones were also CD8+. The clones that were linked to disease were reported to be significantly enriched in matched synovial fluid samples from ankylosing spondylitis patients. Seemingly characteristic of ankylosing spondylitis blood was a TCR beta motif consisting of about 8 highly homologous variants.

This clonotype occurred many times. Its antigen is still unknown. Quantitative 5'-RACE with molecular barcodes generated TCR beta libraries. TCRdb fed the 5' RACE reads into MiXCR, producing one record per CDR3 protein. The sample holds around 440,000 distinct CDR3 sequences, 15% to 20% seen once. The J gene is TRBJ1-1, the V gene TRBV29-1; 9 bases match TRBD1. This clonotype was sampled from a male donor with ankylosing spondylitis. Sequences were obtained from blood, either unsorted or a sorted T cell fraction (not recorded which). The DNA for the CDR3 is TGCGGGGGCTCAGGACAGGGGCGGCCGAGTTTCTTT. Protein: CGGSGQGRPSFF.